This entry is about one T cell receptor (beta chain). Antigen: not known. The sample originates from a study of identical twins. General study findings and limits: Interpretation of the results relied on cross-sectional statistical analysis and not on following the same donors.

V dropped 1 base and J dropped 5; count of bases not matched to a gene: 6. The length of the CDR3 is 15 residues. Germline V gene sequence: CDR1 MNHNS, CDR2 SASEGT. Template switching, a step in the protocol, added a universal primer site, and cDNA carried unique molecular identifiers. TCRdb itself ran the 5' RACE reads through MiXCR, one entry per CDR3 protein. Here the sample spans about 1.7 million distinct CDR3 sequences, under 35% being singletons. The sample comprised cord blood. This clonotype was sampled from a newborn girl in good health. V and J are TRBV6-1 and TRBJ2-3; 7 positions match TRBD2. The CDR3 DNA is TGTGCCAGCAGTGAAGTAGGGAGGGTGGAAGATACGCAGTATTTT. Protein: CASSEVGRVEDTQYF.